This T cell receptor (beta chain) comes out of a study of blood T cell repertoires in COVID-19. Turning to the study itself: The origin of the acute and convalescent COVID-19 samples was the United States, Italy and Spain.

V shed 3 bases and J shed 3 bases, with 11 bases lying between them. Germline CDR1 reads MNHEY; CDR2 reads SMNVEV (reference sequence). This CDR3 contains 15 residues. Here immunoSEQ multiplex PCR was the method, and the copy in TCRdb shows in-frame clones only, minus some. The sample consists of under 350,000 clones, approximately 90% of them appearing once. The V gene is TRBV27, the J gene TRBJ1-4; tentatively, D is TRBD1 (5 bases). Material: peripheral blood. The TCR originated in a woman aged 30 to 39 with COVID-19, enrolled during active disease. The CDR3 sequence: CASSFVRGPNEKLFF. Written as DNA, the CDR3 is TGTGCCAGCAGTTTTGTAAGGGGTCCTAATGAAAAACTGTTTTTT.